Listed here are 23 T cell receptor beta chains from one sample, sequenced in a study of early T cells in non-severe SARS-CoV-2 infection. TCRdb called the 5' RACE reads again in MiXCR, with one record for every CDR3 protein. The sample has about 72,000 distinct CDR3 sequences, 10% seen once. Sequences were derived from whole blood, sampled at baseline. These receptors were obtained from an adult who was a healthcare worker with PCR-confirmed SARS-CoV-2 infection or an uninfected control (not recorded which).

This clonotype was seen a few times. This chain uses TRBV5-4 with TRBJ1-2; D unclear. Germline V gene lookup returns CDR1 SGHNT and CDR2 YYREEE (reference sequence). Trimming removed 2 bases at V and 0 bases at J, with 5 bases between. The CDR3 sequence is 13 residues long. The CDR3 coding sequence is TGTGCCAGCAGCTTAGGACCTAACTATGGCTACACCTTC. This translates into CASSLGPNYGYTF. The complete variable domain, with remaining parts taken from reference TRBV5-4 and TRBJ1-2, reads ETGVTQSPTHLIKTRGQQVTLRCSSQSGHNTVSWYQQALGQGPQFIFQYYREEENGRGNFPPRFSGLQFPNYSSELNVNALELDDSALYLCASSLGPNYGYTFGSGTRLTVV.

This clonotype showed up just a few times. V and J are TRBV30 and TRBJ1-1, with 9 nucleotides matching TRBD1. Germline trimming cut 3 bases from V and 3 bases from J; bases unmatched to any gene: 5. This CDR3 has 14 amino acids. Germline CDR1 and CDR2: GTSNPN and SVGIG (reference sequence). The CDR3 DNA reads TGTGCCTGGAGCGCCGACAGGGGGTACACTGAAGCTTTCTTT. Translating gives CAWSADRGYTEAFF.

This clonotype was counted a few times. The chain recombines TRBV19 with TRBJ2-3; 7 bases are shared with TRBD1. Per germline, CDR1 LNHDA and CDR2 SQIVND (reference sequence). The CDR3 is 16 amino acids. The V and J ends lost 5 bases and 1 base, in that order; junction bases with no gene match: 9. The CDR3 reads CASSPGTDRGTDTQYF. CDR3 bases: TGTGCCAGTAGTCCGGGTACCGACAGGGGCACAGATACGCAGTATTTT.

In this sample, this clonotype turned up a few times. The chain carries TRBV7-9 and TRBJ1-2, with D possibly matching TRBD1 (5 bases). The CDR3 has 14 amino acids. With 5 bases removed from V and 3 bases from J, the gap between germline ends came to 13 bases. Germline lookup yields CDR1 SEHNR and CDR2 FQNEAQ (reference sequence). CDR3 loop: CASSGIQGDYGYTF. The DNA for the CDR3 is TGTGCCAGCAGCGGCATTCAAGGGGACTATGGCTACACCTTC.

The chain employs TRBV7-3 and TRBJ2-1; 9 bases fit TRBD2. V shed 4 bases and J 7 bases; nucleotides not matched to a gene: 8. CDR1 is SGHTA, CDR2 FQGTGA, per germline. The CDR3 totals 15 residues. Here the CDR3 reads CASSSLAGSLNEQFF. The CDR3 DNA sequence: TGTGCCAGCAGCTCGCTAGCGGGGAGCCTAAATGAGCAGTTCTTC. Based on the CDR3 plus reference TRBV7-3 and TRBJ2-1, the full variable domain is GAGVSQTPSNKVTEKGKYVELRCDPISGHTALYWYRQSLGQGPEFLIYFQGTGAADDSGLPNDRFFAVRPEGSVSTLKIQRTERGDSAVYLCASSSLAGSLNEQFFGPGTRLTVL.

In its sample, this clonotype was seen a few times. The chain carries TRBV12-3 or TRBV12-4 and TRBJ2-5; D gene unclear. The CDR3 contains 14 residues. V was pared by 5 bases and J by 1 base, with 11 bases between. CDR3 in DNA: TGTGCCAGCAGTCCCGGCGGCCTCCAAGAGACCCAGTACTTC. This translates into CASSPGGLQETQYF.

A single count supports this clonotype. A much larger clone differs from this one at a single base, so this may be a read error. This rearrangement joins TRBV6-1 to TRBJ2-5; 9 bases agree with TRBD1. The CDR3 has 15 residues. V shed 5 bases, J shed 5 bases, and the junction held 9 bases outside the gene matches. CDR1 MNHNS and CDR2 SASEGT come from the germline V gene. The CDR3 DNA is TGTGCCAGCAGTTCAACCGGGACAGGGAGGGAGACCCAGTACTTC. It yields the protein CASSSTGTGRETQYF.

The V gene is TRBV6-1, the J gene TRBJ1-5, with TRBD1 matching over 9 bases. The CDR3 runs 15 residues. After removal of 6 bases from V and 1 base from J, the junction contained 4 bases not matched to a gene. Germline V lookup: CDR1 MNHNS, CDR2 SASEGT. CDR3 region: CASRRTGVSNQPQHF. The CDR3 DNA reads TGTGCCAGCAGGAGGACAGGGGTAAGCAATCAGCCCCAGCATTTT.

The rearrangement links TRBV10-3 to TRBJ2-7, with 10 bases identical to TRBD1. CDR1 ENHRY and CDR2 SYGVKD come from the germline V gene. The CDR3 covers 14 residues. The V gene end was trimmed by 8 bases and the J gene end by 2 bases; junction bases not matched to a gene: 6. The CDR3 sequence: CAIGAGTGAYEQYF. CDR3 coding DNA: TGTGCCATCGGCGCCGGGACAGGGGCCTACGAGCAGTACTTC.

J is TRBJ2-4 and V is TRBV7-2; D is unresolved. Trimming left V 2 bases short and J 0 bases short, with 8 bases between. The CDR3 is 15 residues long. Germline V gene data show CDR1 as SGHTA and CDR2 as FQGNSA. The CDR3 is CASSLRFLAKNIQYF. The DNA of the CDR3 is TGTGCCAGCAGCTTAAGGTTCTTAGCCAAAAACATTCAGTACTTC.

The CDR3 coding sequence is TGTGCCAGCAGCCAAAGTTTGACTAATGAAAAACTGTTTTTT. The encoded protein is CASSQSLTNEKLFF. The chain links TRBV3-1 to TRBJ1-4; no reliable D call. V lost 2 bases to trimming and J lost 2 bases, with 6 bases between them. CDR3 length: 14 amino acids. CDR1 LGHDT and CDR2 YNNKEL come from the germline V gene (reference sequence). The complete variable domain, with remaining parts taken from reference TRBV3-1 and TRBJ1-4, reads DTAVSQTPKYLVTQMGNDKSIKCEQNLGHDTMYWYKQDSKKFLKIMFSYNNKELIINETVPNRFSPKSPDKAHLNLHINSLELGDSAVYFCASSQSLTNEKLFFGSGTQLSVL.

There are a few counts of this clonotype. The chain joins TRBV20-1 to TRBJ1-1; D ambiguous. The V gene lost 6 bases and the J gene lost 1 base, with 12 bases spanning the gap. The CDR3 contains 13 residues. Germline CDR1 and CDR2: DFQATT and SNEGSKA (reference sequence). CDR3 nucleotide sequence: TGCAGTGCGGTCGCAGGAGGGAACACTGAAGCTTTCTTT. As protein: CSAVAGGNTEAFF.

This clonotype showed up just a few times. This rearrangement joins TRBV20-1 to TRBJ1-6, with D possibly TRBD1 on 5 matching bases. The germline CDR1 and CDR2 sequences are DFQATT and SNEGSKA (reference sequence). CDR3 length: 15 amino acids. Trimming took 5 bases from V and 0 from J, leaving 11 bases between them. CDR3 sequence: CSAGGGSSYNSPLHF. CDR3 nucleotide sequence: TGCAGTGCTGGGGGGGGAAGCTCCTATAATTCACCCCTCCACTTT.

This clonotype has more than one count but fewer than ten. This chain joins TRBV5-1 and TRBJ2-1, with D possibly called TRBD1 or TRBD2 (5 bases each). V lost 0 bases, J lost 1 base, and 14 bases lay in between. Germline V lookup: CDR1 SGHRS, CDR2 YFSETQ. The CDR3 length is 17 residues. The CDR3 loop is CASSLAGASRSYNEQFF. The CDR3 DNA reads as TGCGCCAGCAGCTTGGCCGGGGCTAGCCGATCCTACAATGAGCAGTTCTTC.

Only a few counts were recorded for this clonotype. The rearrangement joins TRBV6-5 to TRBJ1-5; a possible D gene is TRBD1 (5 bases). Trimming pared 2 bases from V and 2 bases from J, leaving 10 bases between. In germline, CDR1 is MNHEY, CDR2 SVGAGI. The CDR3 has 15 residues. CDR3 amino acids: CASSYGRGGNQPQHF. The CDR3 DNA reads as TGTGCCAGCAGTTACGGTAGGGGAGGCAATCAGCCCCAGCATTTT.

This clonotype has more than one count but fewer than ten. This chain connects TRBV18 to TRBJ2-2, with D unresolved. This CDR3 spans 13 amino acids. Trimming pared 3 bases from V and 6 bases from J, leaving 8 bases between. Germline V gene lookup returns CDR1 KGHSH and CDR2 LQKENI. The CDR3 coding sequence is TGTGCCAGCTCACCCCTCCCAGCCGGGGAGCTGTTTTTT. Translating it yields CASSPLPAGELFF.

This chain links TRBV7-8 with TRBJ2-7; D may match TRBD1 or TRBD2 (5 bases each). V lost 3 bases to trimming and J lost 1 base, with 16 bases between them. This CDR3 region has 16 residues. Germline values: CDR1 SGHVS, CDR2 FQNEAQ. The CDR3 DNA reads as TGTGCCAGCAGCTTTCATCGGGACGGAACGTCCTACGAGCAGTACTTC. It is translated as CASSFHRDGTSYEQYF.

In this sample, this clonotype turned up many times. The chain employs TRBV6-4 and TRBJ2-1; 7 bases are a match to TRBD2. This CDR3 spans 16 amino acids. The germline gives CDR1 MRHNA, CDR2 SNTAGT. Trimming removed 0 bases from V and 9 bases from J; junction bases left unmatched: 11. CDR3 protein: CASSDSPTGGKTEQFF. DNA for the CDR3: TGTGCCAGCAGTGACTCCCCAACGGGGGGTAAGACTGAGCAGTTCTTC.

The chain uses TRBV19 and TRBJ1-5; D call uncertain. This CDR3 has 14 amino acids. Trimming cost V 5 bases and J 8 bases, with 16 bases left between them. Germline CDR1 is LNHDA and CDR2 is SQIVND (reference sequence). CDR3 sequence reads: CASSSLRLSEPQHF. CDR3 coding DNA: TGTGCCAGTAGTTCGCTCAGGTTGTCGGAGCCCCAGCATTTT.

The V gene is TRBV12-3 or TRBV12-4, the J gene TRBJ1-1; D is unresolved. Trimming stripped 5 bases from V and 5 bases from J, with 12 bases between. This CDR3 is built from 13 residues. CDR3 DNA sequence: TGTGCCAGCAGTCCCGGGAGAAGGACTGAAGCTTTCTTT. Translating gives CASSPGRRTEAFF.

A few counts support this clonotype. The chain has TRBV9 and TRBJ2-7; D not resolved. CDR1 and CDR2 (germline): SGDLS, YYNGEE. The CDR3 has 14 residues. V lost 2 bases, J lost 6 bases, and 15 bases lay in between. In DNA form, the CDR3 reads TGTGCCAGCAGCGTTTTAGATAGGGTGGGCGAGCAGTACTTC. This codes for CASSVLDRVGEQYF.

There are a few counts of this clonotype. The chain uses TRBV12-3 or TRBV12-4 and TRBJ2-7, with 8 bases fitting TRBD2. Trimming removed 6 bases from V and 4 bases from J; junction bases left unmatched: 11. This CDR3 region has 15 residues. The CDR3 loop is CASSPAGSGIYEQYF. CDR3 DNA: TGTGCCAGCAGCCCGGCGGGTAGCGGGATTTACGAGCAGTACTTC.

This clonotype has ten or more counts. The chain links TRBV28 to TRBJ2-7, with 10 bases aligning to TRBD1. Germline CDR1 is MDHEN and CDR2 is SYDVKM. The ends lost 9 bases at V and 5 bases at J; junction bases unmatched: 4. This CDR3 is 12 amino acids long. For the CDR3, the DNA is TGTGCCAGTGGACAGGGGGTAGACGAGCAGTACTTC. Its translation is CASGQGVDEQYF.